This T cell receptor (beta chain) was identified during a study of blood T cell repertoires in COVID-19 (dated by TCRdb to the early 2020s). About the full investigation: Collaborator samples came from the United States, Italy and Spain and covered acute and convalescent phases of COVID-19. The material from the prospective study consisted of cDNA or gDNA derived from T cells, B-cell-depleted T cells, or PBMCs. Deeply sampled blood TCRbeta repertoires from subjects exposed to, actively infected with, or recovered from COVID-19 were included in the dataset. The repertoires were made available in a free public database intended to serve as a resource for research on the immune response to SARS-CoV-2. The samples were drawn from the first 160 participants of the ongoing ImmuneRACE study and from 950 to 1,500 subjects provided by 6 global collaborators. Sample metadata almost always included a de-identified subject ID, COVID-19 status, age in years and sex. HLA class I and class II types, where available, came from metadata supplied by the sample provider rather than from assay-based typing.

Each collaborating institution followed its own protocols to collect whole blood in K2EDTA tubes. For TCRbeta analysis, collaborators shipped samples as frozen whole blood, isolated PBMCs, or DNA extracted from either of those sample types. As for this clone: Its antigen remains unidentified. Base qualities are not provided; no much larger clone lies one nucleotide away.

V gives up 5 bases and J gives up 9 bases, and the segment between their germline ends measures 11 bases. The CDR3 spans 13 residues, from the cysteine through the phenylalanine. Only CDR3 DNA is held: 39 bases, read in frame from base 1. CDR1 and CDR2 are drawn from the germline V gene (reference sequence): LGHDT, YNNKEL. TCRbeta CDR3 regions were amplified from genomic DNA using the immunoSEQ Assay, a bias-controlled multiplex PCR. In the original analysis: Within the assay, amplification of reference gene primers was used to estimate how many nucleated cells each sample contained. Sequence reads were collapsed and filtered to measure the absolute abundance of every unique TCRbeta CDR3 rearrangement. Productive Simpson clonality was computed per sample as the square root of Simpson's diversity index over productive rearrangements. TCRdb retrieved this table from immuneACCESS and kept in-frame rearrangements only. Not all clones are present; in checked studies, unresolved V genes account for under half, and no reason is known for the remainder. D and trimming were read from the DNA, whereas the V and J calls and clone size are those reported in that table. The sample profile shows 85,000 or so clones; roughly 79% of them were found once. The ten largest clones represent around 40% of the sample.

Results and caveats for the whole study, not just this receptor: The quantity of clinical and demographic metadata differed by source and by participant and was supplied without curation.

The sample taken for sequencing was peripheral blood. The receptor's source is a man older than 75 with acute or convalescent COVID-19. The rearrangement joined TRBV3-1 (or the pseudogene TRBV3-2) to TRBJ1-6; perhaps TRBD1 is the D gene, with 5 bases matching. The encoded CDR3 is CASSKTESSPLHF. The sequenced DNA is TGTGCCAGCAGCAAGACAGAGTCTTCACCCCTCCACTTT.